This T cell receptor (beta chain) was captured in a study of Graves' ophthalmopathy and Graves' hyperthyroidism. Study-wide context: Sampling took place at initial diagnosis, with peripheral blood obtained before any treatment. Study outcomes and limitations: Blood also held most thyroid clonotypes expanded above 0.001 frequency. The model achieved 70.59% sensitivity and 72% to 75% specificity for ophthalmopathy progression.

Germline V CDR1 and CDR2: MNHEY, SVGEGT. The CDR3 is 13 amino acids. The germline V and J ends were trimmed by 6 bases and 2 bases, with 10 bases remaining between them. Amplified TCR beta CDR3 regions were obtained using RNA transcripts as template. The first-round RT-PCR employed HTBI primers together with the Qiagen OneStep RT-PCR kit. A multiplex PCR was then performed as the second round. Using its own MiXCR run on the multiplex PCR reads, TCRdb lists one record per CDR3 protein. The sample has approximately 460,000 distinct CDR3 sequences; around 15% are singletons. Exclusion applied to patients with other autoimmune diseases, uncontrolled infections, pregnancy or lactation. This clonotype has a count of ten or more. Its antigen is unidentified.

The gene calls are TRBV6-2 or TRBV6-3 and TRBJ2-5; D is ambiguous. Material: blood. This TCR was sampled from a woman younger than 45 with Graves' ophthalmopathy. The CDR3 DNA is TGTGCCAGCAGCCCCCAAGAACAAGAGACCCAGTACTTC. Its translation: CASSPQEQETQYF.